Listed below are T cell receptor beta chains from one sample, sequenced in a study of cytomegalovirus exposure and HLA in healthy donors. Sequenced by immunoSEQ multiplex PCR; TCRdb stores in-frame clones only, minus some. The data show about 200,000 clones, with roughly 80% seen just once and 1.5% to 2% held by the top ten. The sequenced sample consisted of PBMCs. The receptors originated from a man aged 50-59 years in good health and CMV-seronegative. CDR3s include the opening cysteine and the closing phenylalanine or tryptophan. The D gene is left open where the match is weak.

v_call d_call cdr3_aa
TRBV6-6 TRBD2 CASSPNSGLVSNEQFF
TRBV4-1 - CASSQSRGPVDEQYF
TRBV2 - CASTEREGELFF
TRBV7-9 TRBD1 CASSLQGRETQYF
TRBV11-2 TRBD2 CASSLLAGGYEQYF
TRBV4-2 - CASSQEVRNEKLFF
TRBV7-8 TRBD1 CASSLRDRDGYTF
TRBV4-1 TRBD2 CASSQDSSGRASTDTQYF
TRBV12-5 TRBD1 CASGPGQGPNEQYF
TRBV7-9 - CASSLASGRETQYF
TRBV5-1 - CASSLGHLMNTEAFF
TRBV18 TRBD1 CASSPGTGGIQPQHF
TRBV19 - CASSNRVLQETQYF
TRBV27 - CASSSVPDTQYF
TRBV4-2 TRBD1 CASSQGDRSQETQYF
TRBV4-1 TRBD2 CASSETSGRSDTQYF
TRBV2 TRBD1 CASSASPAGGAGDEQYF
TRBV2 TRBD2 CASSEPTSGGGETQYF
TRBV2 - CASSEQGIVDEQYF
TRBV19 TRBD1 CASSRDRNEKLFF
TRBV30 TRBD2 CAWRLAFQETQYF
TRBV11-2 - CASSLARASGHEQFF
TRBV28 - CASSLRRGVGYGYTF
TRBV11-3 - CASSSHTSWGTGELFF
TRBV11-2 TRBD2 CASSLLLAAQETQYF
TRBV7-9 TRBD1 CASSSRLSGQGVDEQYF
TRBV9 TRBD1 CASSLQGASNYGYTF
TRBV9 - CASARDLDTEAFF
TRBV6-1 - CASSEARLSEQFF
TRBV9 TRBD2 CASSVGLAGPPYEQYF
TRBV15 TRBD2 CATLGGGRNEQFF
TRBV6-5 TRBD2 CASSYRSSGSPYEQYF
TRBV19 - CASSIGVPGSNPGDEQFF
TRBV30 - CAWSVVSSYEQYF
TRBV27 TRBD1 CASSSSRTGNYGYTF
TRBV5-4 - CASSSRRGTYEQYF
TRBV19 - CASSAQGNQPQHF
TRBV9 TRBD1 CASSTRTGYEQYF
TRBV5-3 TRBD1 CARSFDRARETQYF
TRBV13 - CASSLRGGRRAGHQPQHF
TRBV18 - CASSPGRNTYEQYF
TRBV18 - CASSLNTEAFF
TRBV7-2 TRBD2 CASSRSGWGDTQYF
TRBV4-1 TRBD1 CASSQDRGTGHQPQHF
TRBV12-5 TRBD1 CASAGAGGSWNTEAFF
TRBV5-1 - CASSLAGSNQPQHF
TRBV5-1 TRBD1 CASSITGEVYTEAFF
TRBV4-2 - CASSQDRAAKNIQYF
TRBV28 - CASSLVGLPQYF
TRBV28 TRBD2 CASSFSGRSSYEQYF
TRBV7-2 TRBD1 CASSSGQGEYQPQHF
TRBV5-1 - CASSLEGGRGTEAFF
TRBV6-5 TRBD1 CASRLSGTGVSEQYF